This record covers a single T cell receptor beta chain. This sample stems from a study of blood T cells in healthy people across ages. The germline CDR1 and CDR2 sequences are MNHEY and SVGAGI. The length of the CDR3 is 16 residues. With 6 bases removed from V and 0 bases from J, the gap between germline ends came to 16 bases. A second about 6 to 11 cycle PCR used barcoded and J-beta primers. Each CDR3 protein gets one entry after TCRdb re-called the 5' RACE reads with MiXCR. The sample shows about 640,000 distinct CDR3 sequences, roughly 53% of them seen only once. The study drew donors from healthy Caucasian individuals in Russia aged roughly 6 to 90.

The genes are TRBV6-5 and TRBJ2-3; maybe TRBD1 (7 bases). Sequences were obtained from blood. The TCR comes from a man between 60 and 75 years old in good health. The CDR3 region is CASSRLQGTSTDTQYF. In DNA, the CDR3 is TGTGCCAGCAGCCGATTACAGGGGACTAGCACAGATACGCAGTATTTT.